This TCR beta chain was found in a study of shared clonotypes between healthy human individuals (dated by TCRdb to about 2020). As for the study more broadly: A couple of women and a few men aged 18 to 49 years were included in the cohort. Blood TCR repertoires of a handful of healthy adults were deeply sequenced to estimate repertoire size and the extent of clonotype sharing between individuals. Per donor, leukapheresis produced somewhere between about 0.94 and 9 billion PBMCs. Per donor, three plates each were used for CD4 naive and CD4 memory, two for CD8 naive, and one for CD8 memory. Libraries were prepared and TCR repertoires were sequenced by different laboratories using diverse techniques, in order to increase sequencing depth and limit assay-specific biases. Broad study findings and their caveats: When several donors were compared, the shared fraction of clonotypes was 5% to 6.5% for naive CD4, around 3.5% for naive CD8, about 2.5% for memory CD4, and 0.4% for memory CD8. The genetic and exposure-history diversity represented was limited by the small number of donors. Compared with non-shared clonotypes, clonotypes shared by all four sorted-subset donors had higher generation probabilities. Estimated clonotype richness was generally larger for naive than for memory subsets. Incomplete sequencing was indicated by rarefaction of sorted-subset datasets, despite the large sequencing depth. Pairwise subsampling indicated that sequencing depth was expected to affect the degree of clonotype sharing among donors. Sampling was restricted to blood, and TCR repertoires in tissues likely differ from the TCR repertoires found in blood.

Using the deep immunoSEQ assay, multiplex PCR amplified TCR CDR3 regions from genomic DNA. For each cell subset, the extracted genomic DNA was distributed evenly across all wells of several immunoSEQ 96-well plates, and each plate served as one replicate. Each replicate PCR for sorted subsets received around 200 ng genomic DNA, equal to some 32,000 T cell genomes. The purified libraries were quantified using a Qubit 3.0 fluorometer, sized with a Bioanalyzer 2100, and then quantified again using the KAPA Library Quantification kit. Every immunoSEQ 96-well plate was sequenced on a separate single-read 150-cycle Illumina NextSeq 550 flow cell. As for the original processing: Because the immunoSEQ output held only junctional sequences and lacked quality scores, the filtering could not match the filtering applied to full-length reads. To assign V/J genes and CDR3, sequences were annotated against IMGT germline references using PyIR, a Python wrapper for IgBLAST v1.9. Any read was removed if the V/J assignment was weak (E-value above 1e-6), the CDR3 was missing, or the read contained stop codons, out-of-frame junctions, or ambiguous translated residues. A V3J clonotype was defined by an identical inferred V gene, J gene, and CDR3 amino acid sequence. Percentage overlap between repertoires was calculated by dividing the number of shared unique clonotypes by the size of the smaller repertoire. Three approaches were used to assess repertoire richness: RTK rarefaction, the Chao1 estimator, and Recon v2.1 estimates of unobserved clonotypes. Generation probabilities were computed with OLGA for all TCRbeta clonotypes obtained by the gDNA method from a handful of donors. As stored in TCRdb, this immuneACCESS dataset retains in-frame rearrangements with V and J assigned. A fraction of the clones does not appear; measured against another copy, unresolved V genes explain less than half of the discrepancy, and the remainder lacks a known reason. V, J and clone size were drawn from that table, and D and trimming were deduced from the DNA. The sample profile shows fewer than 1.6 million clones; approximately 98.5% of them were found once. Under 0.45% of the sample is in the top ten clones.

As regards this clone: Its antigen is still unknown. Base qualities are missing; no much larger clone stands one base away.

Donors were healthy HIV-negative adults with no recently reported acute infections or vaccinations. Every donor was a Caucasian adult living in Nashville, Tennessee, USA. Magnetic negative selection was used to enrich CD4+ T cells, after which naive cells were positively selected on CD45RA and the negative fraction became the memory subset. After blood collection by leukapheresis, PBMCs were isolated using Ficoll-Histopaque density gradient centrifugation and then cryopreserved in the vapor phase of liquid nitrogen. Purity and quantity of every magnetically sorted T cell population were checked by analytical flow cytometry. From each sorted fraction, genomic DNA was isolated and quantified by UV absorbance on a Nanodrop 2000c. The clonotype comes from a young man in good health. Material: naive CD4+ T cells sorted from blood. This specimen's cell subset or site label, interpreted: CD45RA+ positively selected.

The DNA reads TGTGCCAGCTCACCGCGACTAGCGGACTACGAGCAGTACTTC. The resulting protein is CASSPRLADYEQYF. The chain employs TRBV18 and TRBJ2-7; the junction holds 9 bases that match TRBD2. The junction shows trimming of 3 bases on V and 3 bases on J, and the gene matches do not reach 3 bases of it. Including cysteine and phenylalanine, the CDR3 has 14 amino acids. Only CDR3 DNA remains: 42 bases, in frame from the first base. In the germline V gene, CDR1 corresponds to KGHSH and CDR2 to LQKENI. The variable domain in full, with residues beyond the CDR3 obtained from the reference TRBV18 and TRBJ2-7 genes, is NAGVMQNPRHLVRRRGQEARLRCSPMKGHSHVYWYRQLPEEGLKFMVYLQKENIIDESGMPKERFSAEFPKEGPSILRIQQVVRGDSAAYFCASSPRLADYEQYFGPGTRLTVT.